Each of the 21 T cell receptor beta chains below was sequenced from the same sample in a study of spatial heterogeneity in lung cancer (dated by TCRdb to 2018 to 2020). The meaning of the sample's time point label: sample taken at primary tumor resection. Without any cell sorting, TCR sequencing was performed on whole RNA extracted either from tumor and nontumor lung tissue or from cryopreserved PBMC samples. Receptor libraries were prepared by 5' RACE. Instrument used: NextSeq 500. TCRdb redid the processing of the public reads, applying fastp at Q25 and MiXCR, and retained in-frame beta chains. Each record represents a unique CDR3 protein, reported with the most common genes and DNA among its rows. Counted in this sample were about 75,000 distinct CDR3 sequences; roughly 14% of them appeared once. The leading ten clones occupy 7.2% of the sample. Sequences were derived from PBMCs, sampled at surgery. The source is a male donor with early-stage non-small cell lung cancer.

This clonotype was detected ten times or more. This sequence joins TRBV4-1 and TRBJ2-6; D not certain. Looked up from germline, CDR1 is MGHRA and CDR2 is YSYEKL. This CDR3 has 18 residues. Between the trimmed V and J ends, which lost 1 base and 2 bases, there was a span of 15 bases. CDR3 protein: CASSQGAGPLPGANVLTF. In nucleotides, the CDR3 is TGCGCCAGCAGCCAAGGGGCAGGCCCTTTACCTGGGGCCAACGTCCTGACTTTC.

This clonotype has a count of ten or more. V is TRBV6-6 and J is TRBJ2-2, with a possible D match to TRBD1 (6 bases). Germline loops: CDR1 MNHNY, CDR2 SVGAGI (reference sequence). V gave up 6 bases and J gave up 8 bases, with 10 bases separating them. The CDR3 sequence is 12 residues long. The chain's CDR3 is CASSPGQGELFF. CDR3 DNA: TGTGCCAGCAGCCCAGGACAGGGGGAGCTGTTTTTT.

J is TRBJ1-2 and V is TRBV5-1; unclear D gene. The germline V gene has CDR1 SGHRS and CDR2 YFSETQ. This CDR3 region has 14 residues. Trimming left V 5 bases short and J 3 bases short, with 14 bases between. CDR3 in DNA: TGCGCCAGCAGTTTTGGACTGACTGACTATGGCTACACCTTC. It yields the protein CASSFGLTDYGYTF.

This rearrangement joins TRBV18 to TRBJ1-1; D unclear. The CDR3 has 13 amino acids. Trimming left V 4 bases short and J 3 bases short, with 9 bases between. Germline assignment: CDR1 KGHSH and CDR2 LQKENI. This CDR3 is CASSRGGDTEAFF. The CDR3 DNA sequence: TGTGCCAGCTCACGCGGCGGGGACACTGAAGCTTTCTTT. The full variable domain, rest sourced from reference TRBV18 and TRBJ1-1, is NAGVMQNPRHLVRRRGQEARLRCSPMKGHSHVYWYRQLPEEGLKFMVYLQKENIIDESGMPKERFSAEFPKEGPSILRIQQVVRGDSAAYFCASSRGGDTEAFFGQGTRLTVV.

This clonotype was found many times. This chain uses TRBV6-1 with TRBJ2-1; D is undetermined. This CDR3 comprises 11 residues. Germline CDR1 and CDR2: MNHNS and SASEGT. Trimming stripped 4 bases from V and 9 bases from J, with 7 bases between. The chain's CDR3 is CASSALGEQFF. The CDR3 DNA sequence: TGTGCCAGCAGTGCACTGGGTGAGCAGTTCTTC.

The chain combines TRBV6-5 with TRBJ2-2; D gene ambiguous. The germline V and J ends were trimmed by 0 bases and 6 bases, with 2 bases remaining between them. Per the germline V gene, CDR1 is MNHEY and CDR2 is SVGAGI. The CDR3 spans 12 residues. The CDR3: CASSYSAGELFF. The CDR3 DNA reads as TGTGCCAGCAGTTACTCAGCCGGGGAGCTGTTTTTT.

This clonotype was observed at least ten times. V and J are TRBV6-6 and TRBJ2-7; D is possibly TRBD1 (5 bases). The CDR3 has 13 amino acids. Germline V CDR1 and CDR2: MNHNY, SVGAGI (reference sequence). Trimming took off 5 bases at V and 4 bases at J, with 12 bases between the two ends. The CDR3, as DNA: TGTGCCAGCAGTCTCAGGGAAATATACGAGCAGTACTTC. Translating it yields CASSLREIYEQYF.

This clonotype has a handful of counts. V gene TRBV19 combines with J gene TRBJ2-7, with TRBD1 as a possible D gene (5 bases). The CDR3 spans 14 residues. Germline-derived CDR1 and CDR2 are LNHDA and SQIVND (reference sequence). V shed 4 bases and J shed 0 bases, with 10 bases lying between them. The CDR3 region is CASSTGLSSYEQYF. DNA of the CDR3: TGTGCCAGTAGTACAGGGTTGAGCTCCTACGAGCAGTACTTC.

This clonotype occurred many times. The gene calls are TRBV5-6 and TRBJ2-2; no definite D call. CDR3 length equals 12 residues. CDR1 is SGHDT, CDR2 YYEEEE, per germline. Trimming cost V 0 bases and J 8 bases, with 5 bases left between them. The CDR3 here is CASSLVAGELFF. DNA for the CDR3: TGTGCCAGCAGCTTGGTGGCGGGGGAGCTGTTTTTT.

The CDR3 loop is CASSPPRGSQETQYF. For the CDR3, the DNA is TGTGCCAGCTCACCACCGCGGGGGAGCCAAGAGACCCAGTACTTC. The V and J genes are TRBV18 and TRBJ2-5; TRBD2 matches at 7 bases. The germline V gene encodes CDR1 KGHSH and CDR2 LQKENI. CDR3 length: 15 amino acids. After removal of 0 bases from V and 1 base from J, the junction contained 2 bases not matched to a gene.

Relative to its sample, this clonotype is medium-sized. This sequence joins TRBV2 and TRBJ2-3, with 9 bases fitting TRBD1. The junction had 5 bases not matched to a gene; V was cut back by 2 bases and J by 5 bases. The CDR3 loop spans 15 amino acids. The germline V gene has CDR1 SNHLY and CDR2 FYNNEI. The CDR3 loop is CASSEFSTGGDTQYF. CDR3 sequence (DNA): TGTGCCAGCAGTGAATTTTCGACAGGGGGAGATACGCAGTATTTT.

This clonotype has more than one count but fewer than ten. V and J are TRBV7-2 and TRBJ2-3, with a possible D match to TRBD1 (5 bases). The CDR3 length is 12 residues. Trimming removed 3 bases from V and 7 bases from J, with 8 bases in between. Germline CDR1 SGHTA, CDR2 FQGNSA. Written as DNA, the CDR3 is TGTGCCAGCAGCTTTCAGGGAAATACGCAGTATTTT. This encodes CASSFQGNTQYF.

Comment on this clonotype: A much larger clone differs from this one at a single base, so this may be a read error. The V gene is TRBV5-1, the J gene TRBJ2-2; no clear D gene. V lost 2 bases, J lost 7 bases, and 6 bases lay in between. The CDR3 covers 12 residues. CDR1 is SGHRS and CDR2 is YFSETQ in the germline V gene. The DNA of the CDR3 is TGCGCCAGCAGCTTTTGGGTCGGGGAGCTGTTTTTT. Its translation: CASSFWVGELFF.

This rearrangement joins TRBV7-9 to TRBJ2-1; D gene unclear. The CDR3 has 14 amino acids. Germline V gives CDR1 SEHNR, CDR2 FQNEAQ (reference sequence). V shed 11 bases and J shed 0 bases, with 14 bases lying between them. The CDR3 DNA reads as TGTGCCGCAGACTCGCCTAGCTCCTACAATGAGCAGTTCTTC. Protein product: CAADSPSSYNEQFF.

Written as DNA, the CDR3 is TGCAGTGCCCGTAGCCCCCAGGACACCTACGAGCAGTACTTC. Translation: CSARSPQDTYEQYF. This chain links TRBV20-1 with TRBJ2-7, with D possibly TRBD1 on 5 matching bases. V shed 6 bases and J shed 2 bases, with 17 bases lying between them. Germline CDR1 reads DFQATT; CDR2 reads SNEGSKA (reference sequence). This CDR3 region has 14 residues.

This clonotype occurred many times. J is TRBJ2-7 and V is TRBV29-1; D assignment may be TRBD1 or TRBD2 (5 bases each). Trimming pared 4 bases from V and 0 bases from J, leaving 13 bases between. CDR1 is SQVTM and CDR2 is ANQGSEA in the germline V gene. CDR3 size: 14 residues. CDR3 sequence reads: CSVAGDGSSYEQYF. The DNA for the CDR3 is TGCAGCGTTGCTGGGGACGGTAGCTCCTACGAGCAGTACTTC.

The chain joins TRBV7-9 to TRBJ1-4; the match to TRBD1 covers 11 bases. The CDR3 sequence is 17 residues long. Losses at the gene ends were 5 bases for V and 3 bases for J; bases not matched to a gene: 8. Germline V gene sequence: CDR1 SEHNR, CDR2 FQNEAQ (reference sequence). The CDR3 nucleotides are TGTGCCAGCAGCACCACCGGACAGGGGGCCGCTAATGAAAAACTGTTTTTT. Encoded protein: CASSTTGQGAANEKLFF. The full variable domain, its missing parts supplied by reference TRBV7-9 and TRBJ1-4, is DTGVSQNPRHKITKRGQNVTFRCDPISEHNRLYWYRQTLGQGPEFLTYFQNEAQLEKSRLLSDRFSAERPKGSFSTLEIQRTEQGDSAMYLCASSTTGQGAANEKLFFGSGTQLSVL.

This clonotype was detected many times. The chain carries TRBV5-1 and TRBJ1-5; D gene uncertain. CDR1 and CDR2 (germline): SGHRS, YFSETQ. CDR3 length equals 13 residues. V was shortened by 1 base and J by 4 bases, with 6 bases between the two germline ends. The CDR3 here is CASSLSENQPQHF. CDR3 coding DNA: TGCGCCAGCAGCTTGTCGGAGAATCAGCCCCAGCATTTT.

This clonotype was picked up a small number of times. V usage is TRBV5-1 and J usage is TRBJ1-2; no reliable D call. Germline CDR1 reads SGHRS; CDR2 reads YFSETQ. Trimming stripped 3 bases from V and 7 bases from J, with 10 bases between. CDR3 length: 12 residues. This CDR3 reads CASSSLRTGYTF. Here the CDR3 DNA reads TGCGCCAGCAGCTCCCTACGGACTGGCTACACCTTC. The complete variable domain, with remaining parts taken from reference TRBV5-1 and TRBJ1-2, reads KAGVTQTPRYLIKTRGQQVTLSCSPISGHRSVSWYQQTPGQGLQFLFEYFSETQRNKGNFPGRFSGRQFSNSRSEMNVSTLELGDSALYLCASSSLRTGYTFGSGTRLTVV.

This rearrangement joins TRBV24-1 to TRBJ2-3; TRBD1 is a possible D gene (7 bases). V was cut by 9 bases and J by 2 bases, with 20 bases left in between. This CDR3 contains 16 residues. The V gene's germline CDR1 is KGHDR and CDR2 SFDVKD. CDR3 DNA sequence: TGTGCCACCGCTGCAGGGGGAGGACAGTCCACAGATACGCAGTATTTT. It is translated as CATAAGGGQSTDTQYF.

The chain joins TRBV18 to TRBJ1-5, with TRBD1 matching over 8 bases. With 4 bases clipped from V and 2 bases from J, the junction kept 4 bases outside the gene matches. This CDR3 spans 15 amino acids. Germline V CDR1 and CDR2: KGHSH, LQKENI. CDR3: CASSQGTGRNQPQHF. In nucleotides, the CDR3 is TGTGCCAGCTCACAAGGGACAGGTCGCAATCAGCCCCAGCATTTT.